Listed below are T cell receptor beta chains from one sample, sequenced in a study of blood T cells in healthy people across ages. MiXCR, run by TCRdb on the 5' RACE reads, gives a single entry per CDR3 protein. This sample carries fewer than 2,000,000 distinct CDR3 sequences, about 31% of them seen once, and the ten largest clones take about 11%. The source material was blood. The source is a woman in her twenties or thirties in good health. The CDR3 runs from the conserved cysteine through the conserved F or W. D genes are given only for firm matches. Clone size is shown for a subset of rows, as once, few, many or a class of expanded clone.

J: TRBJ2-7; V: TRBV3-1; D: .; size: few; DNA: TGTGCCAGCAGCCAAGATGAGGTCTATGGCGAGCAGTACTTC; CDR3: CASSQDEVYGEQYF
J: TRBJ2-5; V: TRBV5-1; D: TRBD2; size: few; DNA: TGCGCCAGCAGCTCGGAGGTGACTAGCGGACAAGAGACCCAGTACTTC; CDR3: CASSSEVTSGQETQYF
J: TRBJ2-2; V: TRBV6-5; D: .; size: .; DNA: TGTGCCAGCAAAGTCGGTGGCACCGGGGAGCTGTTTTTT; CDR3: CASKVGGTGELFF
J: TRBJ1-2; V: TRBV28; D: .; size: .; DNA: TGTGCCAGCAGTTTGAACGGTGCCAGGGCGAACTATGGCTACACCTTC; CDR3: CASSLNGARANYGYTF
J: TRBJ2-7; V: TRBV29-1; D: TRBD2; size: .; DNA: TGCAGCGTTGGTCTTGCGGGGGGAGGCTACGAGCAGTACTTC; CDR3: CSVGLAGGGYEQYF
J: TRBJ2-5; V: TRBV7-2; D: .; size: .; DNA: TGTGCCAGCAGCTCCATGACCAACAACCTGCAAGAGACCCAGTACTTC; CDR3: CASSSMTNNLQETQYF
J: TRBJ1-4; V: TRBV4-2; D: .; size: once; DNA: TGTGCCAGCAGCCCAGGACTGATGAATGAAAAACTGTTTTTT; CDR3: CASSPGLMNEKLFF
J: TRBJ2-1; V: TRBV3-1; D: .; size: few; DNA: TGTGCCAGCAGCCAAGGCGCTAGTGGGGGTCGTCGGTTCTTC; CDR3: CASSQGASGGRRFF
J: TRBJ2-3; V: TRBV7-9; D: TRBD2; size: few; DNA: TGTGCCAGCAGCCCCACGCTAGCGGGCACAGATACGCAGTATTTT; CDR3: CASSPTLAGTDTQYF
J: TRBJ2-7; V: TRBV7-9; D: TRBD2; size: few; DNA: TGTGCCGGCAGGGGACTAGCGGGGGGAAATTCCTACAATGAGCAGTACTTC; CDR3: CAGRGLAGGNSYNEQYF
J: TRBJ1-5; V: TRBV2; D: .; size: .; DNA: TGTGCCAGCAGTGGGGACAAGGCATTGCAGCCCCAGCATTTT; CDR3: CASSGDKALQPQHF
J: TRBJ2-7; V: TRBV11-2; D: .; size: .; DNA: TGTGCCAGCAGCTTAGAGAGCGAGCAGTACTTC; CDR3: CASSLESEQYF
J: TRBJ2-1; V: TRBV14; D: TRBD2; size: once; DNA: TGTGCCAGCAGCCTGACTAGCGGGAGGGCCCACAATGAGCAGTTCTTC; CDR3: CASSLTSGRAHNEQFF
J: TRBJ2-6; V: TRBV12-3/TRBV12-4; D: .; size: .; DNA: TGTGCCAGCAGTTGGAACAGGAGCTCTGGGGCCAACGTCCTGACTTTC; CDR3: CASSWNRSSGANVLTF
J: TRBJ2-5; V: TRBV5-1; D: TRBD1; size: .; DNA: TGCGCCAGCAGCCACGGGACAGGGCTCCAAGAGACCCAGTACTTC; CDR3: CASSHGTGLQETQYF
J: TRBJ2-3; V: TRBV12-3/TRBV12-4; D: TRBD2; size: .; DNA: TGTGCCAGCAACCTAGCGGGAGCTGGAGATACGCAGTATTTT; CDR3: CASNLAGAGDTQYF
J: TRBJ2-5; V: TRBV11-2; D: .; size: few; DNA: TGTGCCAGCAGCCGATCCCGGACTAATCAAGAGACCCAGTACTTC; CDR3: CASSRSRTNQETQYF
J: TRBJ1-1; V: TRBV20-1; D: .; size: .; DNA: TGCAGTGCTAGAGAAAGGGGGGCGAAATCGAGAGAAGCTTTCTTT; CDR3: CSARERGAKSREAFF
J: TRBJ2-3; V: TRBV29-1; D: .; size: many; DNA: TGCAGCGTTGAGGTGGGACACCACACGCAGTATTTT; CDR3: CSVEVGHHTQYF
J: TRBJ2-7; V: TRBV20-1; D: TRBD2; size: .; DNA: TGCAGTGCTGACCCGGGACTAGGTTTTTACGAGCAGTACTTC; CDR3: CSADPGLGFYEQYF
J: TRBJ1-4; V: TRBV25-1; D: .; size: once; DNA: TGTGCCAGCAGTAGTGGGAGGACTAATGAAGAACTGTTTTTT; CDR3: CASSSGRTNEELFF
J: TRBJ2-2; V: TRBV2; D: .; size: .; DNA: TGTGCCAGCAGCCAGGATATCGGCGGGGAGCTGTTTTTT; CDR3: CASSQDIGGELFF
J: TRBJ2-7; V: TRBV27; D: TRBD1; size: few; DNA: TGTGCCAGCAGCCGGCCGGGACAGGGGTACTACGAGCAGTACTTC; CDR3: CASSRPGQGYYEQYF
J: TRBJ1-2; V: TRBV28; D: .; size: few; DNA: TGTGCCAGCAGTTTAGGGAGGGGCAGGGATTATGGCTACACCTTC; CDR3: CASSLGRGRDYGYTF
J: TRBJ2-7; V: TRBV2; D: .; size: .; DNA: TGTGCCAGCGTTTTAGTGGCCCCCTACGAGCAGTACTTC; CDR3: CASVLVAPYEQYF
J: TRBJ1-6; V: TRBV30; D: .; size: .; DNA: TGTGCCTGGGCCGTCGGGCGGAATTCACCCCTCCACTTT; CDR3: CAWAVGRNSPLHF
J: TRBJ2-1; V: TRBV6-1; D: TRBD2; size: few; DNA: TGTGCCAGCGGCCGAGAGCGGGGCCCCTACAATGAGCAGTTCTTC; CDR3: CASGRERGPYNEQFF
J: TRBJ2-7; V: TRBV7-9; D: TRBD2; size: .; DNA: TGTGCCAGCAGCGATGGGGGGGAGCACGAGCAGTACTTC; CDR3: CASSDGGEHEQYF
J: TRBJ2-1; V: TRBV6-2/TRBV6-3; D: .; size: few; DNA: TGTGCCAGCAGTCCCCCATTTCGGGGATCGGTCAGTGAGCAGTTCTTC; CDR3: CASSPPFRGSVSEQFF
J: TRBJ1-4; V: TRBV28; D: .; size: .; DNA: TGTGCCGGCAGTTTCGCCATTCCGAATGAAAAACTGTTTTTT; CDR3: CAGSFAIPNEKLFF
J: TRBJ2-1; V: TRBV7-3; D: TRBD2; size: many; DNA: TGTGCCAGCAGCTCTGGTCTAGCGGGAGGTTACAATGAGCAGTTCTTC; CDR3: CASSSGLAGGYNEQFF
J: TRBJ1-1; V: TRBV13; D: .; size: few; DNA: TGTGCCAGCAGCGACGACAAGGGAAGAGGCACTGAAGCTTTCTTT; CDR3: CASSDDKGRGTEAFF
J: TRBJ2-5; V: TRBV20-1; D: TRBD2; size: .; DNA: TGCAGTGCTAGTCGGCGGGGGTACCAAGAGACCCAGTACTTC; CDR3: CSASRRGYQETQYF
J: TRBJ1-4; V: TRBV2; D: .; size: few; DNA: TGTGCCAGCAGTGAAGCGGGGTTTGACAATGAAAAACTGTTTTTT; CDR3: CASSEAGFDNEKLFF
J: TRBJ1-5; V: TRBV4-2; D: .; size: few; DNA: TGTGCCAGCAGCCAAGACGAGGGCGGGAATCAGCCCCAGCATTTT; CDR3: CASSQDEGGNQPQHF
J: TRBJ2-3; V: TRBV29-1; D: .; size: many; DNA: TGCAGCGTTGAAGATCCAGAGGCCCGCCCTGAGGGCGCAGATACGCAGTATTTT; CDR3: CSVEDPEARPEGADTQYF
J: TRBJ1-1; V: TRBV29-1; D: .; size: few; DNA: TGCAGCGTGGAGAGTCTCGAGCACACTGAAGCTTTCTTT; CDR3: CSVESLEHTEAFF
J: TRBJ1-1; V: TRBV27; D: .; size: few; DNA: TGTGCCAGCAGTTCCAGGCGTGGGGGCACTGAAGCTTTCTTT; CDR3: CASSSRRGGTEAFF